The 2 T cell receptor beta chains below all came from one sample that was sequenced in a study of cytomegalovirus exposure and HLA in healthy donors. PCR was performed using 60 Vbeta and 13 Jbeta primers. Sequencing used immunoSEQ multiplex PCR; TCRdb keeps in-frame clones, though not all of them. The sample yields 140,000 or so clones, about 74% seen once. Sequenced sample: PBMCs. Source of these receptors: a man between 18 and 35 years old in good health and CMV-seropositive.

The table lists this clone with a few counts. The J gene is TRBJ1-4, the V gene TRBV5-8, with D possibly being TRBD1 (5 bases). V dropped 3 bases and J dropped 3 bases, with 9 bases sitting between them. CDR1 is SGHTS and CDR2 is YDEGEE in the germline V gene. The CDR3 length is 14 residues. CDR3 in amino acids: CASSSEGANEKLFF. Written as DNA, the CDR3 is TGTGCCAGCAGCTCGGAAGGGGCTAATGAAAAACTGTTTTTT.

The CDR3 bases are TGTGCCAGCAGTTACGGGGGGAGGGAATACGAGCAGTACTTC. Translated, it gives CASSYGGREYEQYF. The chain carries TRBV6-6 and TRBJ2-7, with TRBD2 matching over 7 bases. CDR3 length: 14 residues. After removal of 2 bases from V and 4 bases from J, the junction contained 5 bases not matched to a gene. Germline CDR1 is MNHNY and CDR2 is SVGAGI (reference sequence).